This entry describes one TCR beta chain. The target antigen is unknown. The PCR was carried out with 60 Vbeta primers and 13 Jbeta primers. Using immunoSEQ multiplex PCR, the repertoire was profiled, and TCRdb retains in-frame clones only, with some absent. The sample includes roughly 120,000 clones. This CDR3 is 16 amino acids long. J gave up 3 bases and V 0 bases, and 6 bases lay outside the gene matches. Per germline, CDR1 MNHEY and CDR2 SVGAGI. These data belong to a study of cytomegalovirus exposure and HLA in healthy donors. Study-level information: As released early, the data held some 80 million unique TCRs from HLA-typed donors. Points from the study as a whole: Under in vitro conditions, a few CMV-associated chains were confirmed as specific for CMV antigens. Sequences of the TCR beta chain were said to predict the HLA-A and HLA-B alleles of most subjects accurately.

Donors had nominal health at sampling but likely had unrecorded immune exposures. This TCR was recovered from a man aged 35-49 years in good health and CMV-seronegative. The source material was PBMCs. V is TRBV6-5 and J is TRBJ2-3; 7 positions match TRBD1. The CDR3 sequence is CASSYSGRGRTDTQYF. The DNA for the CDR3 is TGTGCCAGCAGTTACTCGGGCAGGGGGAGAACAGATACGCAGTATTTT.